This is a list of T cell receptor beta chains from one sample in a study of T-cell reconstitution after alpha-beta-depleted transplantation in children. TCRdb reprocessed the PCR reads via MiXCR and lists one record per CDR3 protein. In the table there are hundreds of thousands of distinct CDR3 sequences, roughly 16% of which are singletons. Sequenced here: PBMCs, mostly from graft donor cells, sampled 360 days after TCRalphabeta/CD19-depleted stem cell transplant. The receptors derive from a boy less than two years old who had a stem cell transplant for Wiskott-Aldrich syndrome, so the T cells may come from the graft donor. Each CDR3 is given with its conserved first and last residue. The order of the fields is clone size, V gene, J gene, D gene, CDR3 protein, CDR3 DNA. D genes are given only for firm matches. Where a row states a size, it is once, few, many or the class of an expanded clone; other rows omit it.

few	TRBV6-2/TRBV6-3	TRBJ2-1	TRBD1	CASSYSWDRHPRDFTYNEQFF	TGTGCCAGCAGTTACTCGTGGGACAGGCACCCTCGGGACTTCACCTACAATGAGCAGTTCTTC
NA	TRBV7-9	TRBJ2-3	NA	CASSVGQSTDTQYF	TGTGCCAGCAGCGTAGGACAGAGCACAGATACGCAGTATTTT
few	TRBV14	TRBJ2-5	NA	CASSELWPVEGGETQYF	TGTGCCAGCAGCGAACTGTGGCCCGTTGAGGGGGGAGAGACCCAGTACTTC
few	TRBV19	TRBJ1-1	NA	CASLGGEDTEAFF	TGTGCCAGCCTGGGGGGAGAGGACACTGAAGCTTTCTTT
few	TRBV7-9	TRBJ1-2	NA	CASSPDSYGYTF	TGTGCCAGCAGCCCGGACAGCTATGGCTACACCTTC
NA	TRBV29-1	TRBJ2-1	NA	CSVEEPTRGGWNEQFF	TGCAGCGTTGAAGAGCCCACTAGGGGGGGATGGAATGAGCAGTTCTTC
NA	TRBV7-9	TRBJ2-1	TRBD2	CASSFLGGSGPYNEQFF	TGTGCCAGCAGCTTCCTCGGTGGTAGCGGGCCTTACAATGAGCAGTTCTTC
many	TRBV5-1	TRBJ2-5	TRBD2	CASSLREEGVKTQYF	TGCGCCAGCAGCTTGCGGGAGGAGGGCGTAAAGACCCAGTACTTC
NA	TRBV21-1	TRBJ1-1	NA	CASSKGDKNTEAFF	TGTGCCAGCAGCAAAGGGGACAAGAACACTGAAGCTTTCTTT
few	TRBV18	TRBJ2-1	NA	CASSPVDLYLKYNEQFF	TGTGCCAGCTCACCGGTGGACTTATATTTAAAGTACAATGAGCAGTTCTTC
few	TRBV7-9	TRBJ2-7	NA	CASGRGFRYEQYF	TGTGCCAGCGGAAGGGGTTTTCGTTACGAGCAGTACTTC
NA	TRBV10-3	TRBJ2-1	NA	CAISPTRSSYNEQFF	TGTGCCATCAGCCCAACTAGGAGCTCCTACAATGAGCAGTTCTTC
few	TRBV28	TRBJ2-7	TRBD2	CASSLSASGSYEQYF	TGTGCCAGCAGTTTGAGTGCTAGCGGGAGCTACGAGCAGTACTTC
NA	TRBV5-1	TRBJ2-5	TRBD2	CASSGRHSRGGETQYF	TGCGCCAGCAGCGGGAGACATTCCCGGGGGGGAGAGACCCAGTACTTC
NA	TRBV10-3	TRBJ1-2	NA	CAISESGFGDYGYTF	TGTGCCATCAGTGAGTCAGGGTTTGGGGACTATGGCTACACCTTC
NA	TRBV10-3	TRBJ2-5	TRBD1	CAISESRGRGETQYF	TGTGCCATCAGTGAGTCGAGGGGGCGCGGAGAGACCCAGTACTTC
many	TRBV3-1	TRBJ2-1	TRBD2	CASSLGTSFAYNEQFF	TGTGCCAGCAGCCTAGGGACTAGCTTCGCCTACAATGAGCAGTTCTTC
many	TRBV12-3/TRBV12-4	TRBJ2-5	TRBD2	CASIIAGGLKETQYF	TGTGCCAGCATAATAGCGGGAGGGTTGAAGGAGACCCAGTACTTC
NA	TRBV5-1	TRBJ2-2	NA	CASSLRQPTGELFF	TGCGCCAGCAGCTTGCGGCAGCCCACCGGGGAGCTGTTTTTT
few	TRBV12-3/TRBV12-4	TRBJ2-1	NA	CASIGRTHNEQFF	TGTGCCAGCATCGGCAGAACTCACAATGAGCAGTTCTTC
few	TRBV27	TRBJ2-5	TRBD1	CASSLGQVVGTQYF	TGTGCCAGCAGTCTAGGACAGGTCGTAGGGACCCAGTACTTC
few	TRBV5-1	TRBJ2-5	TRBD2	CASSLPGASGREETQYF	TGCGCCAGCAGCTTGCCGGGGGCTAGCGGGAGAGAAGAGACCCAGTACTTC
NA	TRBV4-2	TRBJ2-7	NA	CASSQEVQGLYEQYF	TGTGCCAGCAGCCAAGAAGTCCAGGGCCTCTACGAGCAGTACTTC
NA	TRBV29-1	TRBJ2-7	NA	CSVEQPFLKVNEQYF	TGCAGCGTTGAACAGCCATTCCTTAAGGTCAACGAGCAGTACTTC
NA	TRBV20-1	TRBJ2-7	NA	CSASSGTGALTGTSQSYEQYF	TGCAGTGCTAGCTCCGGGACAGGGGCACTTACTGGGACTAGCCAGTCCTACGAGCAGTACTTC
few	TRBV11-1	TRBJ2-1	TRBD2	CASSHTKPTSGGSSYNEQFF	TGTGCCAGCAGTCACACTAAGCCCACTAGCGGAGGGAGCTCCTACAATGAGCAGTTCTTC
NA	TRBV27	TRBJ2-2	TRBD2	CASSTLAGVAGGGELFF	TGTGCCAGCTCGACGCTAGCGGGAGTTGCGGGCGGCGGGGAGCTGTTTTTT